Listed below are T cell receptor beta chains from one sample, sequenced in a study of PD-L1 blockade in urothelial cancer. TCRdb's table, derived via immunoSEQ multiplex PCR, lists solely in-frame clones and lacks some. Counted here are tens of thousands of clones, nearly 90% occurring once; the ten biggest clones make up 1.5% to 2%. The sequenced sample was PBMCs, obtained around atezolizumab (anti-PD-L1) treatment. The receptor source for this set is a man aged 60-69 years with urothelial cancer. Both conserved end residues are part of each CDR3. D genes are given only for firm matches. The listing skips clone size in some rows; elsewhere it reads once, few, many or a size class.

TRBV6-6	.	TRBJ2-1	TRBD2	CASSYGLAGESEQFF	TGTGCCAGCAGTTACGGACTAGCGGGAGAGAGCGAGCAGTTCTTC
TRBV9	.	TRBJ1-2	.	CASSVDRGTGYGYTF	TGTGCCAGCAGCGTAGATAGGGGTACAGGCTATGGCTACACCTTC
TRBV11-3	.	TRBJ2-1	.	CASSLRAGYNEQFF	TGTGCCAGCAGCTTACGTGCGGGGTACAATGAGCAGTTCTTC
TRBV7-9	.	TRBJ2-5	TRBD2	CASSFSLAGGKETQYF	TGTGCCAGCAGCTTTTCCCTAGCGGGAGGAAAAGAGACCCAGTACTTC
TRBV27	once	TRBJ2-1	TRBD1	CASSPRGLSYNEQFF	TGTGCCAGCAGTCCCAGGGGGTTATCCTACAATGAGCAGTTCTTC
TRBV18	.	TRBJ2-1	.	CASSMGAGTYNEQFF	TGTGCCAGCTCAATGGGGGCAGGAACCTACAATGAGCAGTTCTTC
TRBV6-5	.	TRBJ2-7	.	CARETGRPYEQYF	TGTGCCAGGGAAACAGGGCGACCCTACGAGCAGTACTTC
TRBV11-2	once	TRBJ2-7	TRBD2	CASSPAGRISYEQYF	TGTGCCAGCAGCCCAGCGGGGCGGATCTCCTACGAGCAGTACTTC
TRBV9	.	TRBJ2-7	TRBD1	CASSVGTGSSYEQYF	TGTGCCAGCAGCGTAGGGACAGGGAGCTCCTACGAGCAGTACTTC
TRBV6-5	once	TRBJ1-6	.	CASSYSEVWNSPLHF	TGTGCCAGCAGTTACTCGGAGGTCTGGAATTCACCCCTCCACTTT
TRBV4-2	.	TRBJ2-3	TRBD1	CASSPRDRNTDTQYF	TGTGCCAGCAGCCCCCGGGACAGAAACACAGATACGCAGTATTTT
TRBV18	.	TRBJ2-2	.	CASSLIGGTVDTGELFF	TGTGCCAGCTCGCTTATAGGCGGGACAGTCGACACCGGGGAGCTGTTTTTT
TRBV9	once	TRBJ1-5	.	CASSVGPDYSNQPQHF	TGTGCCAGCAGCGTAGGGCCGGACTATAGCAATCAGCCCCAGCATTTT
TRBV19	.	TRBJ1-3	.	CASSRLQGYSGNTIYF	TGTGCCAGTAGTAGGTTACAGGGATATAGTGGAAACACCATATATTTT
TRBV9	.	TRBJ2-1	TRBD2	CASSGAAGIKQFF	TGTGCCAGCAGCGGCGCAGCGGGGATCAAGCAGTTCTTC
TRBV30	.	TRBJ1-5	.	CAWSPGSNQPQHF	TGTGCCTGGAGTCCAGGCAGCAATCAGCCCCAGCATTTT
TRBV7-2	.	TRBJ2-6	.	CASSSGPTPNVLTF	TGTGCCAGCAGTTCGGGTCCCACCCCCAACGTCCTGACTTTC
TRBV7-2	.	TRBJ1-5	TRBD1	CASSLGQGHNQPQHF	TGTGCCAGCAGCTTAGGACAGGGGCACAATCAGCCCCAGCATTTT
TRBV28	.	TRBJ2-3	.	CASSPRKSRIPDTQYF	TGTGCCAGCAGTCCCCGAAAATCCAGGATACCAGATACGCAGTATTTT
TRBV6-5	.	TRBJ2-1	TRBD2	CASSYILAGGVEQFF	TGTGCCAGCAGTTACATTCTAGCGGGAGGTGTCGAGCAGTTCTTC
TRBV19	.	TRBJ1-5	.	CASSIGAERNQPQHF	TGTGCCAGTAGTATAGGGGCAGAGCGCAATCAGCCCCAGCATTTT
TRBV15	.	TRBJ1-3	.	CATSRDPQRDTIYF	TGTGCCACCAGCAGAGATCCACAACGGGACACCATATATTTT
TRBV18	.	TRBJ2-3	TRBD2	CASSPRGSGSRSTDTQYF	TGTGCCAGCTCACCAAGGGGGAGCGGGAGCCGCAGCACAGATACGCAGTATTTT
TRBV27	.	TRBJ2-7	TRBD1	CASSLFGTGPYEQYF	TGTGCCAGCAGTTTATTTGGGACAGGCCCCTACGAGCAGTACTTC
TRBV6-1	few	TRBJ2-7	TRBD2	CASSEVPSGRAEQYF	TGTGCCAGCAGTGAAGTGCCTAGCGGGAGGGCCGAGCAGTACTTC
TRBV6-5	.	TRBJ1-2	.	CASSYSATVTNYGYTF	TGTGCCAGCAGTTACTCCGCGACAGTAACTAACTATGGCTACACCTTC
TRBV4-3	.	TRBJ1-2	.	CASSPQGYVRGYTF	TGCGCCAGCAGCCCCCAGGGTTACGTGAGGGGCTACACCTTC
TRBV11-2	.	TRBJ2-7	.	CASSAGRGAYEQYF	TGTGCCAGCAGCGCGGGTAGAGGTGCCTACGAGCAGTACTTC
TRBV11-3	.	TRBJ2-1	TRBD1	CASSSGQGTYNEQFF	TGTGCCAGCAGCTCCGGACAGGGTACCTACAATGAGCAGTTCTTC
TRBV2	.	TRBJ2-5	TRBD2	CASSQVSGGDTQYF	TGTGCCAGCAGTCAAGTTAGCGGGGGTGACACCCAGTACTTC
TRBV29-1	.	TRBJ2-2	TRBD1	CSVEKGGTGGRTGELFF	TGCAGCGTTGAAAAAGGGGGAACAGGGGGTCGCACCGGGGAGCTGTTTTTT
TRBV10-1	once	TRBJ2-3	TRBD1	CASSSGQGNTDTQYF	TGCGCCAGCAGTTCGGGACAGGGCAACACAGATACGCAGTATTTT
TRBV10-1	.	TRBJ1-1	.	CASSERGTAEAFF	TGCGCCAGCAGTGAAAGGGGTACGGCTGAAGCTTTCTTT
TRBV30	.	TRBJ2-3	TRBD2	CAWTLLAATDTQYF	TGTGCCTGGACCCTTCTAGCGGCCACAGATACGCAGTATTTT
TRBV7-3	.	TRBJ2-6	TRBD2	CASKAGSGANVLTF	TGTGCCAGTAAAGCGGGATCAGGGGCCAACGTCCTGACTTTC
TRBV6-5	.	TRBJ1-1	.	CASSPGLNTEAFF	TGTGCCAGCAGTCCAGGCTTGAACACTGAAGCTTTCTTT
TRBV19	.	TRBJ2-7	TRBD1	CASSIQTGGTEQYF	TGTGCCAGTAGTATTCAAACAGGGGGGACCGAGCAGTACTTC
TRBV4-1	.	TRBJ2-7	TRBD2	CASSQGTSGTQYEQYF	TGCGCCAGCAGCCAAGGGACTAGCGGGACCCAATACGAGCAGTACTTC
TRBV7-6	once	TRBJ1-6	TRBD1	CASSLEGRGRSPLHF	TGTGCCAGCAGCTTGGAGGGCAGGGGGCGGTCACCCCTCCACTTT
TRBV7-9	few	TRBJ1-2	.	CASSLSSGPYGYTF	TGTGCCAGCAGCTTATCAAGCGGACCCTATGGCTACACCTTC
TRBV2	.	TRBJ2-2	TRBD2	CASSERAGGLGGELFF	TGTGCCAGCAGTGAGCGGGCGGGAGGGCTTGGAGGGGAGCTGTTTTTT
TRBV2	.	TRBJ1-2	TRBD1	CASSGGTGGGSYGYTF	TGTGCCAGCAGTGGGGGAACAGGGGGCGGTAGCTATGGCTACACCTTC
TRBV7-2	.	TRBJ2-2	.	CASSPSGAGELFF	TGTGCCAGCAGCCCCTCCGGGGCCGGGGAGCTGTTTTTT
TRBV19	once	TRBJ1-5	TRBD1	CASSIYHRGSNQPQHF	TGTGCCAGTAGTATATATCACAGGGGGAGCAATCAGCCCCAGCATTTT
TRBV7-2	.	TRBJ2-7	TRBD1	CASSLNRGEQYF	TGTGCCAGCAGCTTAAACAGGGGCGAGCAGTACTTC
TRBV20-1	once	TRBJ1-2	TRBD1	CSARTGGGYTF	TGCAGTGCCAGGACAGGGGGCGGCTACACCTTC
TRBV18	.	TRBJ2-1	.	CASSPRAGDYNEQFF	TGTGCCAGCTCACCACGGGCAGGGGATTACAATGAGCAGTTCTTC
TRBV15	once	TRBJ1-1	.	CATSAGTEAFF	TGTGCCACCAGCGCGGGCACTGAAGCTTTCTTT
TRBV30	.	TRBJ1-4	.	CAWSVFGTTVNEKLFF	TGTGCCTGGAGTGTATTCGGAACAACAGTTAATGAAAAACTGTTTTTT
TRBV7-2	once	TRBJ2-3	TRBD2	CASSPQLAGGPSTDTQYF	TGTGCCAGCAGCCCTCAGTTAGCGGGAGGGCCTAGCACAGATACGCAGTATTTT